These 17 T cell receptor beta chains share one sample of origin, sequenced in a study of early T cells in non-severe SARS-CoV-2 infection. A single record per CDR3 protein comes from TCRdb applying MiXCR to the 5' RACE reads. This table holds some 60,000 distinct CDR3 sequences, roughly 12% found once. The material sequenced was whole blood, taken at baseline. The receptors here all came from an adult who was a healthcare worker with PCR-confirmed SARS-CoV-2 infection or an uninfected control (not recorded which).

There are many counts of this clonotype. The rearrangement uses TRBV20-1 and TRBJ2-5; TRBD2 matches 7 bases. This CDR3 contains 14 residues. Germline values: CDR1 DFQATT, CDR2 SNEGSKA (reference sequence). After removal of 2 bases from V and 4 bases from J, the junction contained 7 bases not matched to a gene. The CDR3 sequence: CSARTGTTLETQYF. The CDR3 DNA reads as TGCAGTGCTAGAACCGGGACTACCTTAGAGACCCAGTACTTC.

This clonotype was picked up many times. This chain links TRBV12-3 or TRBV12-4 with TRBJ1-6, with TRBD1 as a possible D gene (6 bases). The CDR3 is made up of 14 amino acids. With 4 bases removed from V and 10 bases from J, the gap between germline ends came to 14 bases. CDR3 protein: CASSWQGLNSPLHF. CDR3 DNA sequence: TGTGCCAGCAGTTGGCAGGGGTTGAACTCACCCCTCCACTTT.

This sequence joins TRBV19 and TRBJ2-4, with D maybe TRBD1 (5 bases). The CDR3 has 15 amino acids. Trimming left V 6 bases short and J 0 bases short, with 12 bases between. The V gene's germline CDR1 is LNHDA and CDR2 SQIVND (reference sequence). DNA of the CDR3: TGTGCCAGTAGCCAGACAGAACTAGCCAAAAACATTCAGTACTTC. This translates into CASSQTELAKNIQYF.

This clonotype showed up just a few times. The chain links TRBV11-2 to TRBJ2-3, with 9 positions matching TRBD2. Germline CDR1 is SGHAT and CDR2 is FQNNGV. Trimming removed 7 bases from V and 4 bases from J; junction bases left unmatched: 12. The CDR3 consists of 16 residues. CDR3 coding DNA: TGTGCCAGCACGGGTAATAGCGGGAGTAGCCCAGATACGCAGTATTTT. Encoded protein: CASTGNSGSSPDTQYF.

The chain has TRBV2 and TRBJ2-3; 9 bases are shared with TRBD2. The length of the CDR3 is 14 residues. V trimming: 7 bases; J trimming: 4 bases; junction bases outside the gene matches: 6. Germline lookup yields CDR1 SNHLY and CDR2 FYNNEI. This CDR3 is CASTFSGGSDTQYF. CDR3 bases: TGTGCCAGCACATTCAGCGGGGGGTCAGATACGCAGTATTTT.

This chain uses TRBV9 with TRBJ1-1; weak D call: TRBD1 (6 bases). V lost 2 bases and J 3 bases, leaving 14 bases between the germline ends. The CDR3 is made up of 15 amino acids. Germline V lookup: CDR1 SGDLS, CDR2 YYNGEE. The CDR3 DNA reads TGTGCCAGCAGCGTCGCCGGGACATCGGACACTGAAGCTTTCTTT. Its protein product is CASSVAGTSDTEAFF.

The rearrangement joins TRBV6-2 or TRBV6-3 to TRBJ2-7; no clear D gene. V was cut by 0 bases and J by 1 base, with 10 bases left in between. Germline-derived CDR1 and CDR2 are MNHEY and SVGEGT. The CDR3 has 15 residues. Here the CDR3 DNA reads TGTGCCAGCAGTTACTCAACCGCCGATTCCTACGAGCAGTACTTC. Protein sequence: CASSYSTADSYEQYF.

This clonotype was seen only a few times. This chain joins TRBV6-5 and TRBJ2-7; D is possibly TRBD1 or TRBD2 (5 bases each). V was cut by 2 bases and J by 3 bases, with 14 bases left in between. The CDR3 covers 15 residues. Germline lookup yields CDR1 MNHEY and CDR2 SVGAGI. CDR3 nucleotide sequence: TGTGCCAGCAGTTACGCTGGGACGGATTTCTACGAGCAGTACTTC. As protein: CASSYAGTDFYEQYF.

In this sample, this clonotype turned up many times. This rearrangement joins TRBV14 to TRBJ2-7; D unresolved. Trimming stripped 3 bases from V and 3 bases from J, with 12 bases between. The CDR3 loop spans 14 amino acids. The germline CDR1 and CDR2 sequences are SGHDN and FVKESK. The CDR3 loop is CASSHGGFFYEQYF. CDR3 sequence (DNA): TGTGCCAGCAGCCACGGTGGATTTTTCTACGAGCAGTACTTC.

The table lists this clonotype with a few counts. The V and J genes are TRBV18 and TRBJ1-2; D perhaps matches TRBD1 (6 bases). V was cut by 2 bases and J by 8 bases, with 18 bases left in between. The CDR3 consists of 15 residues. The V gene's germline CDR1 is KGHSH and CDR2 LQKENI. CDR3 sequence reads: CASSPIEAGGGGYTF. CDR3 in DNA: TGTGCCAGCTCACCAATCGAGGCTGGGGGCGGCGGCTACACCTTC.

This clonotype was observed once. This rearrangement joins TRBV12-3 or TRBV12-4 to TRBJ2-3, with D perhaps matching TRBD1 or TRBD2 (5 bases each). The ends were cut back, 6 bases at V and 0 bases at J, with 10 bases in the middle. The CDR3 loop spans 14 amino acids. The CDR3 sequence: CASSGTASTDTQYF. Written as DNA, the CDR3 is TGTGCCAGCAGCGGGACGGCCAGCACAGATACGCAGTATTTT.

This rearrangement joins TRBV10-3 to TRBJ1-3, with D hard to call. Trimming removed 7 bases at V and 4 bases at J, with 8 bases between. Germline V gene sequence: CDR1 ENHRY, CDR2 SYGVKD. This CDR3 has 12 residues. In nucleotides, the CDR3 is TGTGCCATCAATTCCGGAGGAAACACCATATATTTT. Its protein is CAINSGGNTIYF.

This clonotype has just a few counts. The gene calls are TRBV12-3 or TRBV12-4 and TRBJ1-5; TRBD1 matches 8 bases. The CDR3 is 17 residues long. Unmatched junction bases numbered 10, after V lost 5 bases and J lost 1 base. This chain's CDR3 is CASSPTGYRGSNQPQHF. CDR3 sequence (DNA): TGTGCCAGCAGTCCGACGGGGTACAGGGGGAGCAATCAGCCCCAGCATTTT.

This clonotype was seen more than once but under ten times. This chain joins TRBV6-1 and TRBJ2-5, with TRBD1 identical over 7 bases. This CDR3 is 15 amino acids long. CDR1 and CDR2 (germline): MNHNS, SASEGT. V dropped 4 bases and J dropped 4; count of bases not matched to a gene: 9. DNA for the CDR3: TGTGCCAGCAGTGCAGACACAGGGGACGGAGAGACCCAGTACTTC. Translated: CASSADTGDGETQYF.

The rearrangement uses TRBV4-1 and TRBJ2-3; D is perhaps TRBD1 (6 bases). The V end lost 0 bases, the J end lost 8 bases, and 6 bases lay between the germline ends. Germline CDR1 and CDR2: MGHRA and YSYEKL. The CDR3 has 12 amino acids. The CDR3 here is CASSQEGGTQYF. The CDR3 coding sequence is TGCGCCAGCAGCCAAGAAGGGGGTACGCAGTATTTT.

The CDR3, as DNA: TGTGCCAGCAACCGGGACTCCTACGAGCAGTACTTC. Translating gives CASNRDSYEQYF. The chain uses TRBV11-2 and TRBJ2-7; TRBD2 might be the D (5 bases). Per the germline V gene, CDR1 is SGHAT and CDR2 is FQNNGV. The V gene lost 7 bases and the J gene lost 0 bases, with 7 bases spanning the gap. The CDR3 consists of 12 residues.

The CDR3 bases are TGTGCCAGTAGCGGGACCACAAGCTCCTACAATGAGCAGTTCTTC. This codes for CASSGTTSSYNEQFF. The J gene is TRBJ2-1, the V gene TRBV19; D tentatively fits TRBD1 or TRBD2 (5 bases each). There are 15 residues in the CDR3. V was trimmed by 6 bases and J by 0 bases, leaving 12 bases between them. The germline CDR1 and CDR2 sequences are LNHDA and SQIVND (reference sequence).